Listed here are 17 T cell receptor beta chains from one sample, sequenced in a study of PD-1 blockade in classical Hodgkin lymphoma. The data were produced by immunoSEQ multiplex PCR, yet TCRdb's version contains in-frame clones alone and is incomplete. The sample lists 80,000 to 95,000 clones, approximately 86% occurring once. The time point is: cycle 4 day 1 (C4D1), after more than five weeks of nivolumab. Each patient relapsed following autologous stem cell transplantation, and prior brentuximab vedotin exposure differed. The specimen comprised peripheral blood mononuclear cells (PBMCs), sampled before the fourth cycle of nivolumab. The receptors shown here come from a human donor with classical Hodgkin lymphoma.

The CDR3: CASSPDRARMNTEAFF. The CDR3 nucleotides are TGTGCCAGCAGTCCCGACAGGGCCCGAATGAACACTGAAGCTTTCTTT. The genes are TRBV27 and TRBJ1-1; 7 bases match TRBD1. With 5 bases clipped from V and 0 bases from J, the junction kept 9 bases outside the gene matches. CDR1 MNHEY and CDR2 SMNVEV come from the germline V gene (reference sequence). This CDR3 comprises 16 residues.

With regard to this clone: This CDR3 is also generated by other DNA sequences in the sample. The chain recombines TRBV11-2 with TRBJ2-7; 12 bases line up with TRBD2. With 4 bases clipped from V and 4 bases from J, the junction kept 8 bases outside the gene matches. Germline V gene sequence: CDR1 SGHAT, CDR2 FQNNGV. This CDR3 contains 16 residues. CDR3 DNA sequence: TGTGCCAGCAGCTCGCGTCTAGCGGGAGGGCCTTACGAGCAGTACTTC. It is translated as CASSSRLAGGPYEQYF. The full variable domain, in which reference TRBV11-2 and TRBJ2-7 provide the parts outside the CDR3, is EAGVAQSPRYKIIEKRQSVAFWCNPISGHATLYWYQQILGQGPKLLIQFQNNGVVDDSQLPKDRFSAERLKGVDSTLKIQPAKLEDSAVYLCASSSRLAGGPYEQYFGPGTRLTVT.

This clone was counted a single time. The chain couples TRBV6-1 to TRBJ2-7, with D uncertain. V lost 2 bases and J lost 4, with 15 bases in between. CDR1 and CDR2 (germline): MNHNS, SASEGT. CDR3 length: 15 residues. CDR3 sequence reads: CASSESPGQRYEQYF. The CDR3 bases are TGTGCCAGCAGTGAAAGCCCTGGGCAGAGATACGAGCAGTACTTC.

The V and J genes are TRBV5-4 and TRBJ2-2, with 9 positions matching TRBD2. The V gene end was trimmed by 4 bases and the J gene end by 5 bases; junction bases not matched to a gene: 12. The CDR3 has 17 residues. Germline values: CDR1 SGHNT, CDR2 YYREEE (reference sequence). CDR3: CASSPRGGGRATGELFF. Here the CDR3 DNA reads TGTGCCAGCAGCCCGCGGGGAGGCGGGAGGGCAACCGGGGAGCTGTTTTTT.

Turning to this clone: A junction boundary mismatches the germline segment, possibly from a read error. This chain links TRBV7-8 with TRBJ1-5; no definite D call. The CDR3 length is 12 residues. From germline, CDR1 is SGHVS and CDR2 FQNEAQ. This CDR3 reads CASSLVGTSPEF. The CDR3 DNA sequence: TGTGCCAGCAGCTTAGTGGGCACCTCGCCGGAATTT.

Here the CDR3 reads CASSFPQAADTQYF. CDR3 coding DNA: TGTGCCAGCAGCTTTCCCCAGGCTGCAGATACGCAGTATTTT. The chain recombines TRBV5-6 with TRBJ2-3, with no clear D. With 2 bases removed from V and 4 bases from J, the gap between germline ends came to 11 bases. The length of the CDR3 is 14 residues. The germline gives CDR1 SGHDT, CDR2 YYEEEE.

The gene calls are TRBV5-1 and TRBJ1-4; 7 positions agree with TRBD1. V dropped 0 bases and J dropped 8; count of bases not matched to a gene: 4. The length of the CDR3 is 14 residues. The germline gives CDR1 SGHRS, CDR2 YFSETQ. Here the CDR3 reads CASSLVTGHEKLFF. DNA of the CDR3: TGCGCCAGCAGCTTGGTGACAGGGCACGAAAAACTGTTTTTT.

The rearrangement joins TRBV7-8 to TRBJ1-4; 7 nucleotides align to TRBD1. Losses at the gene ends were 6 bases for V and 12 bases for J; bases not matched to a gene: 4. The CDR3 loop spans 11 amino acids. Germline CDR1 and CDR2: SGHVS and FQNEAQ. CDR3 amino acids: CASSRQGELFF. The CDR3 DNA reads TGTGCCAGCAGTAGGCAGGGGGAACTGTTTTTT.

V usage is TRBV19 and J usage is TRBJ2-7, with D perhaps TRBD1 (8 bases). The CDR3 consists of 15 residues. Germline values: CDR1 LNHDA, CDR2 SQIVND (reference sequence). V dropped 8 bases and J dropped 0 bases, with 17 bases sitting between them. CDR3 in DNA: TGTGCCAGTGCCTGGGGGGGGACAGGCTCCTACGAGCAGTACTTC. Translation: CASAWGGTGSYEQYF.

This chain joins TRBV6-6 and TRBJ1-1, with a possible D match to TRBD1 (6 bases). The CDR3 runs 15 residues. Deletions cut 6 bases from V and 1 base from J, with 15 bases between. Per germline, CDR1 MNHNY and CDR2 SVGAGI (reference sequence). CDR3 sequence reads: CASRPRTDSNTEAFF. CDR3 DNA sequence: TGTGCCAGCAGACCTCGGACAGACTCGAACACTGAAGCTTTCTTT.

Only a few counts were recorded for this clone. The DNA of the CDR3 is TGTGCCAGCAGCCCAGTGGGCAGGATGGCTTTCTTT. Its translation is CASSPVGRMAFF. This chain joins TRBV9 and TRBJ1-1; D is uncertain. Trimming pared 4 bases from V and 11 bases from J, leaving 15 bases between. The germline V gene encodes CDR1 SGDLS and CDR2 YYNGEE. The CDR3 totals 12 residues.

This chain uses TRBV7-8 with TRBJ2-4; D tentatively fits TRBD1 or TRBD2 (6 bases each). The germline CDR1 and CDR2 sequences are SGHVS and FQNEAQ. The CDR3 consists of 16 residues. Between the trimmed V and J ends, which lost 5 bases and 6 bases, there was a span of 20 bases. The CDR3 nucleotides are TGTGCCAGCAGCATAGGGGGAGGCGGGGTGGGAAACATTCAGTACTTC. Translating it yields CASSIGGGGVGNIQYF.

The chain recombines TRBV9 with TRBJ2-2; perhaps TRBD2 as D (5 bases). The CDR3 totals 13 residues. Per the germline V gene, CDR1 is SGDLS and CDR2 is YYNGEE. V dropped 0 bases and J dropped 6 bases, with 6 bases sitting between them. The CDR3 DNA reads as TGTGCCAGCAGCGTAGGGAGGCCCGGGGAGCTGTTTTTT. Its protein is CASSVGRPGELFF. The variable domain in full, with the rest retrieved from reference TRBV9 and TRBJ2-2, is DSGVTQTPKHLITATGQRVTLRCSPRSGDLSVYWYQQSLDQGLQFLIQYYNGEERAKGNILERFSAQQFPDLHSELNLSSLELGDSALYFCASSVGRPGELFFGEGSRLTVL.

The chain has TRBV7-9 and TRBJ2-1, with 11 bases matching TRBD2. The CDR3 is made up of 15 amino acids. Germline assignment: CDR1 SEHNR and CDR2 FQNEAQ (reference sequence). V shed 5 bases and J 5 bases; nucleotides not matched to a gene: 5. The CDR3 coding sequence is TGTGCCAGCAGCGTCTATAGCGGGAGGGACAATGAGCAGTTCTTC. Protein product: CASSVYSGRDNEQFF. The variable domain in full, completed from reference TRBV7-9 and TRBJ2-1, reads DTGVSQNPRHKITKRGQNVTFRCDPISEHNRLYWYRQTLGQGPEFLTYFQNEAQLEKSRLLSDRFSAERPKGSFSTLEIQRTEQGDSAMYLCASSVYSGRDNEQFFGPGTRLTVL.

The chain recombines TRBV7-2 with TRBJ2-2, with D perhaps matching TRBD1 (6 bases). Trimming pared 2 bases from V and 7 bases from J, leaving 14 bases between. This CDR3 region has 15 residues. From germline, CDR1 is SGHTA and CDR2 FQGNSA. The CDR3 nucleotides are TGTGCCAGCAGCTTAAGCATCTCGGACAGCGGGGAGCTGTTTTTT. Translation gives CASSLSISDSGELFF.

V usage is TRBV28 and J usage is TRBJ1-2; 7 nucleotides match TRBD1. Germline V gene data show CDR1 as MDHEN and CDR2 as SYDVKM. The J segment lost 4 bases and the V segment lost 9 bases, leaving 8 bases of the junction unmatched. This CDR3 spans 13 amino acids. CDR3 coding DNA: TGTGCCAGTACGCAGGGGGTAGTCTATGGCTACACCTTC. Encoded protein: CASTQGVVYGYTF.

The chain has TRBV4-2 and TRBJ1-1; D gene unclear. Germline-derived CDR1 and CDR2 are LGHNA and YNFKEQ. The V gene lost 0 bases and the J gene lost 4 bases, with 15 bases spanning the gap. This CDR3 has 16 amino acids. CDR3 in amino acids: CASSQEQWQVITEAFF. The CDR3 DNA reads TGTGCCAGCAGCCAAGAACAGTGGCAGGTAATCACTGAAGCTTTCTTT.